Given below is one T cell receptor (beta chain) in context. The data were taken from a study of blood T cells in healthy people across ages. Each donor was a healthy Caucasian individual from Russia, aged roughly 6 to 100. V was clipped by 5 bases and J by 0 bases, with 11 bases between them. Per the germline V gene, CDR1 is SQVTM and CDR2 is ANQGSEA. This CDR3 has 14 residues. With a J-beta primer mix and a sample-barcoded 5' primer, a second PCR ran about 6 to 11 cycles. TCRdb re-called the 5' RACE reads with MiXCR, one entry per CDR3 protein. The sample includes hundreds of thousands of distinct CDR3 sequences, 20% to 25% seen only once; the top ten take 9% to 9.5%. These data also formed part of another study, on T cells of mothers and their children. From that report: It was related mother-child pairs that showed slightly higher overlap than unrelated pairs, without reaching significance.

The material sequenced was blood. The sequence was obtained from a boy between 10 and 17 years old in good health. V and J are TRBV29-1 and TRBJ2-1, with no clear D. This CDR3 is CSVSDGTSYNEQFF. DNA for the CDR3: TGCAGCGTTTCCGACGGTACCTCCTACAATGAGCAGTTCTTC.